Below are 25 T cell receptor beta chains sequenced from a single sample in a study of blood T cell repertoires in COVID-19. This table comes from immunoSEQ multiplex PCR, and its TCRdb copy is limited to in-frame clones, with some not included. The table shows 130,000 to 150,000 clones, with about 80% occurring only once. Sequencing used peripheral blood. The receptors stem from a woman aged 80 or over with acute or convalescent COVID-19.

CDR3 sequence reads: CASYGGGEQYF. In DNA, the CDR3 is TGTGCCAGCTATGGGGGGGGCGAGCAGTACTTC. This sequence joins TRBV27 and TRBJ2-7; 7 nucleotides line up with TRBD2. The CDR3 is 11 amino acids. CDR1 is MNHEY, CDR2 SMNVEV, per germline (reference sequence). Germline trimming cut 8 bases from V and 6 bases from J; bases unmatched to any gene: 4.

CDR3 sequence: CAWSVRENQPQHF. In DNA form, the CDR3 reads TGTGCCTGGAGTGTACGAGAAAATCAGCCCCAGCATTTT. The chain joins TRBV30 to TRBJ1-5; D uncertain. The CDR3 spans 13 residues. The V end was cut by 0 bases, the J end by 4 bases, with 7 bases between. Germline lookup yields CDR1 GTSNPN and CDR2 SVGIG (reference sequence).

The chain links TRBV18 to TRBJ2-7; weak D call: TRBD1 (6 bases). Trimming left V 3 bases short and J 4 bases short, with 16 bases between. Germline CDR1 reads KGHSH; CDR2 reads LQKENI. The CDR3 sequence is 15 residues long. The CDR3 spells CASSPTGSGAYEQYF. In DNA, the CDR3 is TGTGCCAGCTCACCCACAGGGTCGGGTGCGTACGAGCAGTACTTC. Drawing the rest from reference TRBV18 and TRBJ2-7, the complete variable domain is NAGVMQNPRHLVRRRGQEARLRCSPMKGHSHVYWYRQLPEEGLKFMVYLQKENIIDESGMPKERFSAEFPKEGPSILRIQQVVRGDSAAYFCASSPTGSGAYEQYFGPGTRLTVT.

The rearrangement joins TRBV19 to TRBJ1-2; 9 bases agree with TRBD1. The CDR3 loop spans 17 amino acids. Germline CDR1 LNHDA, CDR2 SQIVND (reference sequence). V lost 4 bases, J lost 8 bases, and 17 bases stayed unmatched. DNA of the CDR3: TGTGCCAGTAGTAGCCTTCGAACTTCCGGGACAGGGCGCGGCTACACCTTC. This codes for CASSSLRTSGTGRGYTF.

This clone showed up just a few times. The CDR3 loop reads CASSLPTGRTDTQYF. Here the CDR3 DNA reads TGTGCCAGCAGTCTACCAACAGGGCGCACAGATACGCAGTATTTT. The chain carries TRBV7-2 and TRBJ2-3; possibly TRBD1 for D (6 bases). The germline CDR1 and CDR2 sequences are SGHTA and FQGNSA. This CDR3 has 15 amino acids. The V end lost 6 bases, the J end lost 1 base, and 14 bases lay between the germline ends.

The sample holds one count of this clone. The chain employs TRBV9 and TRBJ2-6; D may be TRBD2 (7 bases). V lost 2 bases and J 8 bases, leaving 14 bases between the germline ends. The CDR3 loop spans 15 amino acids. The germline gives CDR1 SGDLS, CDR2 YYNGEE. The CDR3 here is CASSVAGAGPNVLTF. The CDR3 DNA reads TGTGCCAGCAGCGTCGCGGGGGCGGGCCCCAACGTCCTGACTTTC.

This clone was seen a handful of times. The chain links TRBV5-1 to TRBJ1-4; a possible D gene is TRBD1 (5 bases). Trimming stripped 4 bases from V and 1 base from J, with 17 bases between. The CDR3 is 17 residues long. Germline V gene lookup returns CDR1 SGHRS and CDR2 YFSETQ. DNA for the CDR3: TGCGCCAGCAGCCCGCGGGGGGAGACAAAAACTAATGAAAAACTGTTTTTT. Protein product: CASSPRGETKTNEKLFF.

This rearrangement joins TRBV4-1 to TRBJ1-4; TRBD1 matches at 7 bases. V dropped 1 base and J dropped 4; count of bases not matched to a gene: 9. Germline V gives CDR1 MGHRA, CDR2 YSYEKL. The CDR3 is 17 amino acids. CDR3 sequence: CASSQGPRGQINEKLFF. DNA of the CDR3: TGCGCCAGCAGCCAAGGTCCTAGGGGACAGATTAATGAAAAACTGTTTTTT.

This chain connects TRBV11-2 to TRBJ1-4; TRBD1 aligns across 7 bases. Looked up from germline, CDR1 is SGHAT and CDR2 is FQNNGV. Trimming took 3 bases from V and 6 from J; bases not matched to a gene: 7. The CDR3 is 15 residues long. The CDR3 here is CASSFRDRTHEKLFF. The DNA for the CDR3 is TGTGCCAGCAGCTTTAGGGACAGAACCCATGAAAAACTGTTTTTT.

This clone was picked up one time. V is TRBV3-1 (or the pseudogene TRBV3-2) and J is TRBJ1-1; the D is unclear. This CDR3 has 14 amino acids. V shed 6 bases and J shed 3 bases, with 14 bases lying between them. CDR1 is LGHDT and CDR2 is YNNKEL in the germline V gene (reference sequence). The CDR3 is CASSYGGGYTEAFF. The CDR3 DNA sequence: TGTGCCAGCAGTTACGGTGGAGGATACACTGAAGCTTTCTTT.

The chain uses TRBV5-1 and TRBJ1-4, with 9 bases fitting TRBD1. The V segment lost 3 bases and the J segment 10 bases; nucleotides outside the gene matches: 10. The CDR3 sequence is 15 residues long. Germline V lookup: CDR1 SGHRS, CDR2 YFSETQ. For the CDR3, the DNA is TGCGCCAGCAGCTCCCTCCGGGACAGGGTCCCAAAACTGTTTTTT. This sequence encodes CASSSLRDRVPKLFF.

The gene calls are TRBV9 and TRBJ1-1, with D possibly matching TRBD1 (5 bases). The V and J ends lost 3 bases and 2 bases respectively, with 14 bases between them. The V gene's germline CDR1 is SGDLS and CDR2 YYNGEE. CDR3 size: 15 residues. Here the CDR3 reads CASSGYRNQNTEAFF. Here the CDR3 DNA reads TGTGCCAGCAGCGGATACAGGAATCAAAACACTGAAGCTTTCTTT.

This rearrangement joins TRBV7-9 to TRBJ1-5; 8 nucleotides align to TRBD1. Germline CDR1 and CDR2: SEHNR and FQNEAQ (reference sequence). The CDR3 consists of 16 residues. The V gene end was trimmed by 2 bases and the J gene end by 2 bases; junction bases not matched to a gene: 5. CDR3 nucleotides: TGTGCCAGCAGCTTATTCAGGGGGCGAGGCAATCAGCCCCAGCATTTT. Amino acid sequence: CASSLFRGRGNQPQHF.

This clone was counted a single time. This chain joins TRBV5-5 and TRBJ2-7; 9 bases line up with TRBD1. The junction had 10 bases not matched to a gene; V was cut back by 7 bases and J by 5 bases. Germline-derived CDR1 and CDR2 are SGHKS and YYEKEE (reference sequence). This CDR3 is 14 amino acids long. The CDR3, as DNA: TGTGCCAGCTCCGGGACAGGGAAGGCCCACGAGCAGTACTTC. This sequence encodes CASSGTGKAHEQYF. Using reference TRBV5-5 and TRBJ2-7 for the parts outside the CDR3, the full variable domain is DAGVTQSPTHLIKTRGQQVTLRCSPISGHKSVSWYQQVLGQGPQFIFQYYEKEERGRGNFPDRFSARQFPNYSSELNVNALLLGDSALYLCASSGTGKAHEQYFGPGTRLTVT.

This clone was seen more than once but under ten times. The chain employs TRBV24-1 and TRBJ2-2, with D unresolved. V was pared by 5 bases and J by 6 bases, with 12 bases between. CDR3 length: 14 amino acids. The germline V gene encodes CDR1 KGHDR and CDR2 SFDVKD. This CDR3 reads CATSGRKSAGELFF. The CDR3 coding sequence is TGTGCCACCAGTGGCCGTAAGTCGGCCGGGGAGCTGTTTTTT.

This rearrangement joins TRBV6-2 or TRBV6-3 to TRBJ1-2; 7 bases match TRBD1. The J segment lost 3 bases and the V segment lost 6 bases, leaving 13 bases of the junction unmatched. The length of the CDR3 is 16 residues. CDR1 is MNHEY and CDR2 is SVGEGT in the germline V gene. The CDR3 DNA reads TGTGCCAGCAGCCGCGAGGCCAGGGGGTTGGACTATGGCTACACCTTC. Translation gives CASSREARGLDYGYTF.

The gene calls are TRBV7-3 and TRBJ2-1; TRBD1 aligns across 7 bases. CDR3 length: 16 residues. The J segment lost 1 base and the V segment lost 4 bases, leaving 7 bases of the junction unmatched. Germline values: CDR1 SGHTA, CDR2 FQGTGA. DNA for the CDR3: TGTGCCAGCAGCTCCTCCCGGGACAGTTCCTACAATGAGCAGTTCTTC. Protein product: CASSSSRDSSYNEQFF.

The genes are TRBV5-4 and TRBJ2-1; 11 nucleotides line up with TRBD2. V shed 0 bases and J 7 bases; nucleotides not matched to a gene: 6. The CDR3 length is 16 residues. Germline V lookup: CDR1 SGHNT, CDR2 YYREEE (reference sequence). The CDR3 nucleotides read TGTGCCAGCAGCTTGGGGACTAGCGGGTTGTCGAATGAGCAGTTCTTC. Its translation: CASSLGTSGLSNEQFF.

The chain joins TRBV6-5 to TRBJ1-1, with D possibly TRBD1 on 5 matching bases. V lost 7 bases and J 3 bases, leaving 15 bases between the germline ends. The CDR3 spans 14 residues. CDR1 is MNHEY and CDR2 is SVGAGI in the germline V gene. The CDR3 loop is CASNFRWGDTEAFF. CDR3 nucleotides: TGTGCCAGCAACTTTCGTTGGGGGGACACTGAAGCTTTCTTT.

The genes are TRBV5-1 and TRBJ2-3, with 12 bases aligning to TRBD2. This CDR3 is 16 amino acids long. Trimming at V came to 4 bases and at J to 6 bases, leaving 9 bases not matched to a gene. CDR1 SGHRS and CDR2 YFSETQ come from the germline V gene. The CDR3 is CASSPPLAGGPDTQYF. The CDR3 nucleotides are TGCGCCAGCAGCCCCCCTCTAGCGGGGGGGCCCGATACGCAGTATTTT.

The V and J genes are TRBV18 and TRBJ2-7, with TRBD1 as a possible D gene (5 bases). The length of the CDR3 is 13 residues. V lost 3 bases, J lost 5 bases, and 11 bases lay in between. Germline V lookup: CDR1 KGHSH, CDR2 LQKENI. DNA of the CDR3: TGTGCCAGCTCACCGCTCAGGGATAACGAGCAGTACTTC. Translation gives CASSPLRDNEQYF.

The chain has TRBV28 and TRBJ2-1; D perhaps matches TRBD1 (6 bases). This CDR3 region has 17 residues. V lost 3 bases, J lost 0 bases, and 15 bases lay in between. The V gene's germline CDR1 is MDHEN and CDR2 SYDVKM. The CDR3 protein is CASSFAPDSISYNEQFF. In DNA, the CDR3 is TGTGCCAGCAGTTTTGCCCCGGACAGTATCTCCTACAATGAGCAGTTCTTC.

The chain is built from TRBV19 and TRBJ2-5; 14 bases match TRBD2. Losses at the gene ends were 9 bases for V and 5 bases for J; bases not matched to a gene: 5. The CDR3 is made up of 14 amino acids. Germline V gene lookup returns CDR1 LNHDA and CDR2 SQIVND (reference sequence). CDR3 region: CASRTSGGRETQYF. The CDR3 nucleotides are TGTGCCAGCCGGACTAGCGGGGGGAGGGAGACCCAGTACTTC.

This chain connects TRBV4-3 to TRBJ1-4, with 9 nucleotides matching TRBD1. CDR3 length: 16 residues. V lost 5 bases to trimming and J lost 8 bases; unmatched junction nucleotides: 12. The germline V gene encodes CDR1 LGHNA and CDR2 YSLEER. CDR3: CASSRGGTGRGEKLFF. CDR3 coding DNA: TGCGCCAGCAGCAGAGGGGGGACAGGGAGAGGCGAAAAACTGTTTTTT.

The chain recombines TRBV7-9 with TRBJ1-5; TRBD1 is a possible D gene (6 bases). The CDR3 covers 13 residues. Trimming left V 5 bases short and J 4 bases short, with 9 bases between. CDR1 is SEHNR, CDR2 FQNEAQ, per germline (reference sequence). CDR3 sequence: CASSPQGNQPQHF. In nucleotides, the CDR3 is TGTGCCAGCAGCCCCCAGGGGAATCAGCCCCAGCATTTT. The full variable domain, rest sourced from reference TRBV7-9 and TRBJ1-5, is DTGVSQNPRHKITKRGQNVTFRCDPISEHNRLYWYRQTLGQGPEFLTYFQNEAQLEKSRLLSDRFSAERPKGSFSTLEIQRTEQGDSAMYLCASSPQGNQPQHFGDGTRLSIL.